This record looks at one T cell receptor beta chain sequence and its context. Its antigen is still unknown. The CDR3 is 15 amino acids. Germline V lookup: CDR1 SEHNR, CDR2 FQNEAQ (reference sequence). The ends lost 5 bases at V and 8 bases at J; junction bases unmatched: 9. Healthy bone marrow donors made up the donors. Primers included in the PCR were 60 Vbeta and 13 Jbeta primers. In the source study's methods: Among the unique TCR beta chains that a later analysis counted, about 79 million in all, 10 million to 14 million were shared. Method: immunoSEQ multiplex PCR; TCRdb's copy keeps in-frame clones and lacks some. D and trimming come from the DNA, and the V and J calls and clone size come from that table. This sample yields about 120,000 clones, of which about four fifths are seen a single time; 1.8% belongs to the top ten. The data are from a study of cytomegalovirus exposure and HLA in healthy donors. General study results and limits: Later analysis identified over 15,000 TCR beta sequences associated with HLA alleles, using a false discovery rate threshold of 0.05.

Specimen: PBMCs. The chain employs TRBV7-9 and TRBJ2-1; TRBD2 aligns across 10 bases. This receptor was taken from a man between 18 and 29 years old in good health and CMV-seronegative. The CDR3 reads CASSRSGGAAYEQFF. The CDR3 DNA is TGTGCCAGCAGCCGAAGCGGGGGGGCCGCCTATGAGCAGTTCTTC.